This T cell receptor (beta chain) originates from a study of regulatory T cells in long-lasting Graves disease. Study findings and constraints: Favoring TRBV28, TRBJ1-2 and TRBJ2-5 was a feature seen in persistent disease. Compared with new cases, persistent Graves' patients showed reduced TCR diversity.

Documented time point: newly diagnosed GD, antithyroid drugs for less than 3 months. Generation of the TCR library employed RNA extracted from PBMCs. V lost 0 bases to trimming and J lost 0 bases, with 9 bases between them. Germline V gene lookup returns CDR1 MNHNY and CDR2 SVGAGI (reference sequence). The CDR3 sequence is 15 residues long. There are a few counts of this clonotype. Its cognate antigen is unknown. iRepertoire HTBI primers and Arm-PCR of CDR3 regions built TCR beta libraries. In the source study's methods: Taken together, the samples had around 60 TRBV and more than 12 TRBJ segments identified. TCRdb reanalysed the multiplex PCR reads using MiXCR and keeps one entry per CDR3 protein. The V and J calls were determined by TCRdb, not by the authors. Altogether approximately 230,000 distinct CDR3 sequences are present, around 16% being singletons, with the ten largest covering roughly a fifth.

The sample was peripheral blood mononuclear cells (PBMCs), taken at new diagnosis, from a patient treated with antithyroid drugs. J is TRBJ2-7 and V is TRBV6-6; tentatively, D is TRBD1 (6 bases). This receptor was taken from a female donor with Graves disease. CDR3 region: CASSYSATGSYEQYF. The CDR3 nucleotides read TGTGCCAGCAGTTACTCGGCGACAGGCTCCTACGAGCAGTACTTC.